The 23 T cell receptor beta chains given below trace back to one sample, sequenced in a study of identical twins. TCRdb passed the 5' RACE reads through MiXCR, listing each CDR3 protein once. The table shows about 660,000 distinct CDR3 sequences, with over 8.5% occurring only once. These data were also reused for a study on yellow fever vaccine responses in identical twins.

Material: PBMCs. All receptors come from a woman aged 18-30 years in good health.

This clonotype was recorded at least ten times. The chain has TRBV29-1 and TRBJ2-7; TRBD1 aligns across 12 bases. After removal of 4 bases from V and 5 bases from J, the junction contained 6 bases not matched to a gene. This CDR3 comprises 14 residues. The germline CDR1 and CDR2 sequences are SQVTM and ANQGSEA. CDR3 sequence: CSVAVGTGGDEQYF. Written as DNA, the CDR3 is TGCAGCGTTGCGGTCGGGACAGGGGGCGACGAGCAGTACTTC.

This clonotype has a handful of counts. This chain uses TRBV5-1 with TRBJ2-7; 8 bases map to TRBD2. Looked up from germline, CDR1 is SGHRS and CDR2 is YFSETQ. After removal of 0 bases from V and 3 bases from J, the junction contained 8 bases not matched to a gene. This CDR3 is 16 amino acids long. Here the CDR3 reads CASSLGIAGNRYEQYF. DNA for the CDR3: TGCGCCAGCAGCTTGGGGATAGCGGGGAACCGCTACGAGCAGTACTTC.

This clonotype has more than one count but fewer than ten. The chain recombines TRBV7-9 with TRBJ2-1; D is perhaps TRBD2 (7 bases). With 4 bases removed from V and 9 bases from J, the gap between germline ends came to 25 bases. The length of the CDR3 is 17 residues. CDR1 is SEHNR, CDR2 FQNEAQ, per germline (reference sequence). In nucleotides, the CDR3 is TGTGCCAGCAGCTCCAACCGGGACACAGGACTAGAGGTTGAGCAGTTCTTC. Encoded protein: CASSSNRDTGLEVEQFF.

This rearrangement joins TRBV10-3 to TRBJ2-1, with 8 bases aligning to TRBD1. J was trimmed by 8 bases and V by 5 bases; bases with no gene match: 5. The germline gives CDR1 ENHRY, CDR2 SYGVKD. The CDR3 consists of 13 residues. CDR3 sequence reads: CAISQTGVHEQFF. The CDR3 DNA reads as TGTGCCATCAGTCAGACAGGGGTCCATGAGCAGTTCTTC.

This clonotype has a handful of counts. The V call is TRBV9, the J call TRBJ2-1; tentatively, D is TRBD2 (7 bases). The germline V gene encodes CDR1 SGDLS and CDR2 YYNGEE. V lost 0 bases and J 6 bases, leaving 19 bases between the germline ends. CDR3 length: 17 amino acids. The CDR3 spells CASSVVRRGGIGNEQFF. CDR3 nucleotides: TGTGCCAGCAGCGTAGTACGAAGGGGGGGGATTGGCAATGAGCAGTTCTTC.

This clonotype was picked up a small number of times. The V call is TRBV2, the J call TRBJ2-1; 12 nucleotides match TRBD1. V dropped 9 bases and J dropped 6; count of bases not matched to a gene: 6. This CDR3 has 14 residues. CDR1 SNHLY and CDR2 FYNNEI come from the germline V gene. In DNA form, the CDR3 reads TGTGCCAGTAACCGGGACAGGGGGCCCAATGAGCAGTTCTTC. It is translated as CASNRDRGPNEQFF.

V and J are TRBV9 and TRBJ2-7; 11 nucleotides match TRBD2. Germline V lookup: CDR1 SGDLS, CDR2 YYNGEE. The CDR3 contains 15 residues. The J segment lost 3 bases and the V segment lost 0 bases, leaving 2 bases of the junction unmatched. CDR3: CASSVGGTSGYEQYF. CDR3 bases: TGTGCCAGCAGCGTAGGCGGGACTAGCGGCTACGAGCAGTACTTC.

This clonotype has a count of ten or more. The CDR3 is CASSFGTQAFF. The CDR3 region has the DNA TGTGCCAGCAGCTTCGGGACTCAAGCTTTCTTT. The chain is built from TRBV11-2 and TRBJ1-1, with a possible D match to TRBD1 (5 bases). CDR3 length: 11 residues. Trimming removed 3 bases at V and 9 bases at J, with 8 bases between. From germline, CDR1 is SGHAT and CDR2 FQNNGV.

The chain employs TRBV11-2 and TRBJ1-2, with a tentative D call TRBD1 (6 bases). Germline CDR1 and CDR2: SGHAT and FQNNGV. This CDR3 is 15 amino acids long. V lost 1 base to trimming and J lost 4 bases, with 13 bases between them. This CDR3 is CASSLGPTGIYGYTF. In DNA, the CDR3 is TGTGCCAGCAGCTTAGGCCCGACAGGAATCTATGGCTACACCTTC.

The CDR3 coding sequence is TGTGCCAGCAAGGGGAGGGGCACAGATACGCAGTATTTT. Translated, it gives CASKGRGTDTQYF. V is TRBV28 and J is TRBJ2-3; 7 bases match TRBD2. Germline CDR1 reads MDHEN; CDR2 reads SYDVKM. The junction had 2 bases not matched to a gene; V was cut back by 7 bases and J by 1 base. The CDR3 is made up of 13 amino acids.

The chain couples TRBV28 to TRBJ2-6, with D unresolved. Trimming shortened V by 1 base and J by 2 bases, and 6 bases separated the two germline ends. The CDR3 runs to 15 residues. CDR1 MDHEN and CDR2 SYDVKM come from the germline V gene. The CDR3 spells CASSLFQTGANVLTF. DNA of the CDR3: TGTGCCAGCAGTTTATTCCAGACTGGGGCCAACGTCCTGACTTTC.

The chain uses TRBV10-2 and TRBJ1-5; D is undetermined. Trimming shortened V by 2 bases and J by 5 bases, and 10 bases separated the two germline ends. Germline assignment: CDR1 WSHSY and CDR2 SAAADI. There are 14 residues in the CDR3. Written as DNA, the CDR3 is TGCGCCAGCAGTGAGATGACGCGGGATCAGCCCCAGCATTTT. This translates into CASSEMTRDQPQHF.

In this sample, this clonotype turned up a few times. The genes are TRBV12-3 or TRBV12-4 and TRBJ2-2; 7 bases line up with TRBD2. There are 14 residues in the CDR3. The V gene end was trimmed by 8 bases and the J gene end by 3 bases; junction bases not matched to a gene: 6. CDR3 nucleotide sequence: TGTGCCAGCGGAGGAGCGGGGTACACCGGGGAGCTGTTTTTT. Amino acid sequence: CASGGAGYTGELFF.

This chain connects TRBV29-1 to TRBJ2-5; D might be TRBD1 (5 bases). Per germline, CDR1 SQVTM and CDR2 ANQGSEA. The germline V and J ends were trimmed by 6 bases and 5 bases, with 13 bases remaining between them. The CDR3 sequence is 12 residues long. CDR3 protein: CSVRTGQETQYF. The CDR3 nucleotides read TGCAGCGTGCGAACAGGTCAGGAGACCCAGTACTTC.

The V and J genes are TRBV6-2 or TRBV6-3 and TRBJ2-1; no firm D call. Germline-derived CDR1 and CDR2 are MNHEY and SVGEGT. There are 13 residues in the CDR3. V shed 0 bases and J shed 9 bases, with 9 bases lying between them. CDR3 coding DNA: TGTGCCAGCAGTTACTCGTTAATCAGTGAGCAGTTCTTC. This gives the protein CASSYSLISEQFF.

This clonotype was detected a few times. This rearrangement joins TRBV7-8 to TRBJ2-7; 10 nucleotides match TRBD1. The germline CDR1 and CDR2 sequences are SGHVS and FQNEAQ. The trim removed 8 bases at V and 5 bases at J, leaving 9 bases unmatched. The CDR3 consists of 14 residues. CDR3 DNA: TGTGCCAGCCGCCAGGGACAGGGGTCCCACGAGCAGTACTTC. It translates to CASRQGQGSHEQYF.

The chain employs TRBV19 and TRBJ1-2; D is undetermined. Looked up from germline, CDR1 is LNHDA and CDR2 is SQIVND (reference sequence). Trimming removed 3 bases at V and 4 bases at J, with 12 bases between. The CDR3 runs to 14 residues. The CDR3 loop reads CASSIDDGSYGYTF. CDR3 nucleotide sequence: TGTGCCAGTAGTATTGATGACGGCTCCTATGGCTACACCTTC.

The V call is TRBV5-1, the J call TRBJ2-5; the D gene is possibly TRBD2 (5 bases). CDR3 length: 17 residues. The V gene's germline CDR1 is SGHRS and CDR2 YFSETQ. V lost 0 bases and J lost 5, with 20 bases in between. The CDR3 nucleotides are TGCGCCAGCAGCTTGGAAGAGCGGAAGCTGGCTCGGGAGACCCAGTACTTC. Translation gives CASSLEERKLARETQYF.

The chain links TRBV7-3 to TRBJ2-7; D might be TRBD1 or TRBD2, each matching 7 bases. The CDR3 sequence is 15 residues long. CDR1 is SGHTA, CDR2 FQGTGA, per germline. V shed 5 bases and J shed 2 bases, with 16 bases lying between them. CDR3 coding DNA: TGTGCCAGCAGCCCGACAGCGGGACAGACCTACGAGCAGTACTTC. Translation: CASSPTAGQTYEQYF.

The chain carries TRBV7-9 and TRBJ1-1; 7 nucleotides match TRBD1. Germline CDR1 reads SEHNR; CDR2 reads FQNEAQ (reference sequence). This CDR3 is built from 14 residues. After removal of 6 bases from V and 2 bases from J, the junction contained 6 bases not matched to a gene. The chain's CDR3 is CASRSWDSNTEAFF. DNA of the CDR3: TGTGCCAGCAGGTCGTGGGACAGCAACACTGAAGCTTTCTTT.

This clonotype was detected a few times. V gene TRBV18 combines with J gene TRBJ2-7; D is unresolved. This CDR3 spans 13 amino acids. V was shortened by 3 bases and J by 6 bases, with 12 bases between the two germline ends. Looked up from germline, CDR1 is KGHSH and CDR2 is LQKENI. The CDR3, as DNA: TGTGCCAGCTCACCCGGGCAGAGAGGCGAGCAGTACTTC. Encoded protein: CASSPGQRGEQYF.

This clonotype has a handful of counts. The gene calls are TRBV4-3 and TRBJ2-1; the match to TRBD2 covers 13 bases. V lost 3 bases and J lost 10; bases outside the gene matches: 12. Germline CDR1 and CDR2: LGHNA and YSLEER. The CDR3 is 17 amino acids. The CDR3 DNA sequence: TGCGCCAGCAGCCACTGGGCCGGGACTAGCGGGAAGGGAGAGCAGTTCTTC. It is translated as CASSHWAGTSGKGEQFF.

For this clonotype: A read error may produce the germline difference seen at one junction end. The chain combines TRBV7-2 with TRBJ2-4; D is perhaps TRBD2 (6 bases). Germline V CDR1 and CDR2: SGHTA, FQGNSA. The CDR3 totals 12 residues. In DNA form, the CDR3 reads TGTGCCAGCAGCTTGGTTACCGGGGGACCCTTCTTC. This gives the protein CASSLVTGGPFF.